This is a list of T cell receptor beta chains from one sample in a study of cytomegalovirus exposure and HLA in healthy donors. The repertoire was sequenced with immunoSEQ multiplex PCR; TCRdb's copy has only in-frame clones and lacks some. The repertoire holds about 120,000 clones, with roughly 77% as singletons. The specimen sequenced was PBMCs. The source is a man in his forties or fifties in good health and CMV-seronegative. Both conserved end residues are part of each CDR3. A D gene is named only where the DNA matches it firmly. Clone size is stated in some rows and not others, as once, few, many or a class when expanded.

CDR3aa: CASSEVLGYTF; CDR3nt: TGTGCCAGCAGTGAAGTTCTAGGCTACACCTTC; d_gene: -; abundance: -; j_gene: TRBJ1-2; v_gene: TRBV6-1
CDR3aa: CASSQNGREQYF; CDR3nt: TGCGCCAGCAGCCAAAATGGGCGCGAGCAGTACTTC; d_gene: -; abundance: -; j_gene: TRBJ2-7; v_gene: TRBV10-2
CDR3aa: CASSFPRRVNTGELFF; CDR3nt: TGTGCCAGCAGTTTCCCCAGGCGGGTTAACACCGGGGAGCTGTTTTTT; d_gene: -; abundance: -; j_gene: TRBJ2-2; v_gene: TRBV28
CDR3aa: CASSHTDTQYF; CDR3nt: TGTGCCAGCAGCCACACAGATACGCAGTATTTT; d_gene: -; abundance: once; j_gene: TRBJ2-3; v_gene: TRBV5-6
CDR3aa: CARSSRTVYTEAFF; CDR3nt: TGTGCCAGAAGCTCTAGGACAGTCTACACTGAAGCTTTCTTT; d_gene: -; abundance: -; j_gene: TRBJ1-1; v_gene: TRBV5-3
CDR3aa: CASSLGQDYGYTF; CDR3nt: TGTGCCAGCAGCTTGGGACAGGACTATGGCTACACCTTC; d_gene: -; abundance: -; j_gene: TRBJ1-2; v_gene: TRBV5-4
CDR3aa: CASKTNFGDRPGGPPYEQYF; CDR3nt: TGTGCCAGCAAAACAAACTTCGGGGATAGACCAGGGGGCCCCCCCTACGAGCAGTACTTC; d_gene: TRBD1; abundance: -; j_gene: TRBJ2-7; v_gene: TRBV27
CDR3aa: CASSLVGLGTGEPQHF; CDR3nt: TGTGCCAGCAGCTTAGTAGGACTAGGGACCGGTGAGCCCCAGCATTTT; d_gene: -; abundance: -; j_gene: TRBJ1-5; v_gene: TRBV7-2
CDR3aa: CASSPPSAGGETQYF; CDR3nt: TGTGCCAGCTCACCACCGTCGGCAGGGGGCGAGACCCAGTACTTC; d_gene: TRBD1; abundance: few; j_gene: TRBJ2-5; v_gene: TRBV18
CDR3aa: CASSGRADTIYF; CDR3nt: TGTGCCAGCAGCGGCAGGGCGGACACCATATATTTT; d_gene: -; abundance: -; j_gene: TRBJ1-3; v_gene: TRBV5-6
CDR3aa: CASCYYRDSQYF; CDR3nt: TGTGCCAGCTGCTACTACCGGGACTCTCAGTATTTT; d_gene: -; abundance: -; j_gene: TRBJ2-3; v_gene: TRBV28
CDR3aa: CASSQASGLRTDTQYF; CDR3nt: TGTGCCAGCAGCCAAGCTAGCGGGTTACGCACAGATACGCAGTATTTT; d_gene: TRBD2; abundance: -; j_gene: TRBJ2-3; v_gene: TRBV14
CDR3aa: CASSLTSGSYNEQFF; CDR3nt: TGCGCCAGCAGCTTAACTAGCGGGAGCTACAATGAGCAGTTCTTC; d_gene: TRBD2; abundance: -; j_gene: TRBJ2-1; v_gene: TRBV5-1
CDR3aa: CASSPNPGTGLLNTEAFF; CDR3nt: TGCGCCAGCAGTCCAAACCCCGGGACAGGTTTATTGAACACTGAAGCTTTCTTT; d_gene: TRBD1; abundance: once; j_gene: TRBJ1-1; v_gene: TRBV5-1
CDR3aa: CASSRTTGVNEKLFF; CDR3nt: TGTGCCAGCAGCCGAACGACAGGTGTTAATGAAAAACTGTTTTTT; d_gene: -; abundance: once; j_gene: TRBJ1-4; v_gene: TRBV6-5
CDR3aa: CASSQSSGFLGGYTF; CDR3nt: TGCGCCAGCAGCCAATCGTCGGGTTTTCTAGGTGGCTACACCTTC; d_gene: -; abundance: -; j_gene: TRBJ1-2; v_gene: TRBV4-1
CDR3aa: CASGPLLDMETQYF; CDR3nt: TGTGCCAGCGGACCGCTACTAGATATGGAGACCCAGTACTTC; d_gene: -; abundance: -; j_gene: TRBJ2-5; v_gene: TRBV5-4
CDR3aa: CASSLDRDTIYF; CDR3nt: TGTGCCAGCAGCTTAGACAGAGACACCATATATTTT; d_gene: -; abundance: -; j_gene: TRBJ1-3; v_gene: TRBV7-9
CDR3aa: CASRGLAGLTLREQYF; CDR3nt: TGTGCCAGCAGAGGACTAGCGGGACTAACACTCCGGGAGCAGTACTTC; d_gene: TRBD2; abundance: -; j_gene: TRBJ2-7; v_gene: TRBV27
CDR3aa: CASSLSLGLALETQYF; CDR3nt: TGTGCCAGCAGCTTATCTTTGGGACTAGCGCTGGAGACCCAGTACTTC; d_gene: TRBD2; abundance: -; j_gene: TRBJ2-5; v_gene: TRBV7-7
CDR3aa: CASSRGLAGSDTQYF; CDR3nt: TGTGCCAGCAGCCGAGGACTAGCGGGATCGGATACGCAGTATTTT; d_gene: TRBD2; abundance: -; j_gene: TRBJ2-3; v_gene: TRBV7-2
CDR3aa: CASTADRVVYEQYF; CDR3nt: TGTGCCAGCACCGCGGACAGGGTAGTCTACGAGCAGTACTTC; d_gene: TRBD1; abundance: -; j_gene: TRBJ2-7; v_gene: TRBV6-6
CDR3aa: CAWSAGTGGDTQYF; CDR3nt: TGTGCCTGGAGTGCCGGGACAGGGGGGGATACGCAGTATTTT; d_gene: TRBD1; abundance: -; j_gene: TRBJ2-3; v_gene: TRBV30
CDR3aa: CASSQGLATNEQFF; CDR3nt: TGTGCCAGCAGCCAAGGACTAGCAACCAATGAGCAGTTCTTC; d_gene: TRBD2; abundance: -; j_gene: TRBJ2-1; v_gene: TRBV7-3
CDR3aa: CATSSESGTIHGYTF; CDR3nt: TGTGCCACCAGCAGTGAATCCGGGACTATCCATGGCTACACCTTC; d_gene: -; abundance: -; j_gene: TRBJ1-2; v_gene: TRBV15
CDR3aa: CASSTGQGAYYEQYF; CDR3nt: TGCGCCAGCAGCACCGGACAGGGGGCTTACTACGAGCAGTACTTC; d_gene: TRBD1; abundance: -; j_gene: TRBJ2-7; v_gene: TRBV4-1
CDR3aa: CASKQGGETQYF; CDR3nt: TGTGCCAGCAAACAGGGGGGGGAGACCCAGTACTTC; d_gene: -; abundance: -; j_gene: TRBJ2-5; v_gene: TRBV6-5
CDR3aa: CASSLVLNEQYF; CDR3nt: TGTGCCAGCAGTTTAGTATTAAACGAGCAGTACTTC; d_gene: -; abundance: -; j_gene: TRBJ2-7; v_gene: TRBV28
CDR3aa: CATRTASSGANVLTF; CDR3nt: TGTGCCACCAGGACAGCTAGCTCTGGGGCCAACGTCCTGACTTTC; d_gene: -; abundance: -; j_gene: TRBJ2-6; v_gene: TRBV19
CDR3aa: CASSLTGEETQYF; CDR3nt: TGTGCCAGCAGTTTGACAGGGGAAGAGACCCAGTACTTC; d_gene: TRBD1; abundance: -; j_gene: TRBJ2-5; v_gene: TRBV6-5
CDR3aa: CASSLWLDNSPLHF; CDR3nt: TGCGCCAGCAGCTTATGGCTGGATAATTCACCCCTCCACTTT; d_gene: -; abundance: once; j_gene: TRBJ1-6; v_gene: TRBV5-1
CDR3aa: CASSSGTSGGNTQYF; CDR3nt: TGCGCCAGCAGCTCCGGGACTAGCGGGGGAAATACGCAGTATTTT; d_gene: TRBD2; abundance: -; j_gene: TRBJ2-3; v_gene: TRBV5-1
CDR3aa: CASSGGNRNTEAFF; CDR3nt: TGTGCCAGCAGTGGAGGGAATCGGAACACTGAAGCTTTCTTT; d_gene: -; abundance: once; j_gene: TRBJ1-1; v_gene: TRBV28
CDR3aa: CASSQEGGRREKLFF; CDR3nt: TGTGCCAGCAGTCAGGAGGGGGGGCGTCGTGAAAAACTGTTTTTT; d_gene: -; abundance: -; j_gene: TRBJ1-4; v_gene: TRBV28
CDR3aa: CAWSVSGAEAFF; CDR3nt: TGTGCCTGGAGTGTATCAGGGGCTGAAGCTTTCTTT; d_gene: -; abundance: once; j_gene: TRBJ1-1; v_gene: TRBV30
CDR3aa: CATSRVNRADTQYF; CDR3nt: TGTGCCACCAGCAGAGTTAATCGAGCGGATACGCAGTATTTT; d_gene: -; abundance: -; j_gene: TRBJ2-3; v_gene: TRBV15
CDR3aa: CASSSLGANVLTF; CDR3nt: TGTGCCAGCAGCTCCCTTGGGGCCAACGTCCTGACTTTC; d_gene: -; abundance: -; j_gene: TRBJ2-6; v_gene: TRBV5-6
CDR3aa: CATSRERGRTHTEAFF; CDR3nt: TGTGCCACCAGCAGAGAGCGAGGGAGGACTCACACTGAAGCTTTCTTT; d_gene: -; abundance: -; j_gene: TRBJ1-1; v_gene: TRBV15
CDR3aa: CASSAVVAGNPPGELFF; CDR3nt: TGTGCCAGCAGCGCTGTAGTGGCAGGGAACCCTCCCGGGGAGCTGTTTTTT; d_gene: -; abundance: -; j_gene: TRBJ2-2; v_gene: TRBV9
CDR3aa: CASSNSRLTEAFF; CDR3nt: TGTGCCAGCAGCAACTCCCGTCTCACTGAAGCTTTCTTT; d_gene: -; abundance: -; j_gene: TRBJ1-1; v_gene: TRBV7-9
CDR3aa: CASSFGTSADTQYF; CDR3nt: TGTGCCAGCAGTTTTGGGACTAGCGCGGATACGCAGTATTTT; d_gene: TRBD2; abundance: -; j_gene: TRBJ2-3; v_gene: TRBV28
CDR3aa: CAGRGKTNEKLFF; CDR3nt: TGTGCCGGAAGGGGTAAGACTAATGAAAAACTGTTTTTT; d_gene: -; abundance: -; j_gene: TRBJ1-4; v_gene: TRBV30
CDR3aa: CSAPGQPLPYF; CDR3nt: TGCAGTGCCCCTGGACAGCCTCTGCCGTACTTC; d_gene: -; abundance: -; j_gene: TRBJ2-7; v_gene: TRBV20-1
CDR3aa: CASSSQGEIQPQHF; CDR3nt: TGTGCCAGCAGTTCCCAGGGGGAAATACAGCCCCAGCATTTT; d_gene: TRBD1; abundance: -; j_gene: TRBJ1-5; v_gene: TRBV28
CDR3aa: CASTGQETQYF; CDR3nt: TGTGCCTCGACAGGCCAAGAGACCCAGTACTTC; d_gene: -; abundance: -; j_gene: TRBJ2-5; v_gene: TRBV30
CDR3aa: CASSLGTRSGNEKLFF; CDR3nt: TGTGCCAGCAGCTTGGGTACTCGGAGCGGGAATGAAAAACTGTTTTTT; d_gene: -; abundance: -; j_gene: TRBJ1-4; v_gene: TRBV5-4
CDR3aa: CASSQDRDSFYGYTF; CDR3nt: TGTGCCAGCAGCCAAGACCGGGACAGCTTCTATGGCTACACCTTC; d_gene: TRBD1; abundance: -; j_gene: TRBJ1-2; v_gene: TRBV4-2
CDR3aa: CASTLTRSTNEKLFF; CDR3nt: TGTGCCAGCACCTTGACACGTTCAACTAATGAAAAACTGTTTTTT; d_gene: -; abundance: -; j_gene: TRBJ1-4; v_gene: TRBV28
CDR3aa: CASGIMNTEAFF; CDR3nt: TGTGCCAGCGGCATAATGAACACTGAAGCTTTCTTT; d_gene: -; abundance: -; j_gene: TRBJ1-1; v_gene: TRBV7-9
CDR3aa: CASSFGGMSGETQYF; CDR3nt: TGTGCCAGCAGCTTTGGGGGGATGAGTGGTGAGACCCAGTACTTC; d_gene: -; abundance: -; j_gene: TRBJ2-5; v_gene: TRBV5-4
CDR3aa: CASSLAGGQEKLFF; CDR3nt: TGCGCCAGCAGCTTGGCCGGAGGCCAGGAAAAACTGTTTTTT; d_gene: -; abundance: -; j_gene: TRBJ1-4; v_gene: TRBV5-1
CDR3aa: CASSLGQGALGEQYF; CDR3nt: TGCGCCAGCAGCTTGGGTCAGGGGGCTCTGGGCGAGCAGTACTTC; d_gene: TRBD1; abundance: -; j_gene: TRBJ2-7; v_gene: TRBV5-1
CDR3aa: CASSWGQGATYEQYF; CDR3nt: TGTGCCAGCAGCTGGGGACAGGGGGCAACCTACGAGCAGTACTTC; d_gene: TRBD1; abundance: -; j_gene: TRBJ2-7; v_gene: TRBV11-2
CDR3aa: CASSLDWAAQAFF; CDR3nt: TGTGCCAGCAGCTTAGATTGGGCAGCCCAAGCTTTCTTT; d_gene: -; abundance: few; j_gene: TRBJ1-1; v_gene: TRBV11-2
CDR3aa: CASTRQGGGRANEKLFF; CDR3nt: TGTGCCAGCACCAGGCAGGGCGGGGGTAGGGCTAATGAAAAACTGTTTTTT; d_gene: -; abundance: few; j_gene: TRBJ1-4; v_gene: TRBV28
CDR3aa: CASSPEIPTRDEQFF; CDR3nt: TGTGCCAGCAGCCCAGAGATCCCGACACGCGATGAGCAGTTCTTC; d_gene: -; abundance: -; j_gene: TRBJ2-1; v_gene: TRBV11-2
CDR3aa: CALSAGAPSNEQFF; CDR3nt: TGTGCCCTATCCGCGGGAGCCCCTAGCAATGAGCAGTTCTTC; d_gene: TRBD2; abundance: -; j_gene: TRBJ2-1; v_gene: TRBV28
CDR3aa: CASSRTPGTWEEQYF; CDR3nt: TGTGCCAGCAGCCGCACCCCCGGGACATGGGAGGAGCAGTACTTC; d_gene: -; abundance: once; j_gene: TRBJ2-7; v_gene: TRBV11-3
CDR3aa: CASSIQGAMNTEAFF; CDR3nt: TGTGCCAGCAGCATACAGGGGGCGATGAACACTGAAGCTTTCTTT; d_gene: TRBD1; abundance: few; j_gene: TRBJ1-1; v_gene: TRBV5-4